This T cell receptor (beta chain) derives from a study of HIV-infected children after antiretroviral therapy interruption. Documented treatment: PENTA 11 planned treatment interruption arm or continuous ART arm. This clonotype showed up many times. CDR1 and CDR2 from the germline V gene are DFQATT and SNEGSKA (reference sequence). This CDR3 contains 15 residues. The V segment lost 3 bases and the J segment 2 bases; nucleotides outside the gene matches: 5. Unique molecular identifiers were included in an RNA-based 3' RACE TCR library. TCRdb reprocessed the 3' RACE reads via MiXCR and lists one record per CDR3 protein. The table has more than 75,000 distinct CDR3 sequences, 6.9% seen once.

The chain carries TRBV20-1 and TRBJ2-3; 10 positions match TRBD2. The source of this sequence is a pool of human donors with HIV. The sample was CD45RA+ CD4+ T cells from PBMCs, pooled from several time points, taken from a donor given antiretroviral therapy, either interrupted or continuous. The subset is: naive CD4+ CD45RA+ CD45RO- T cells. This CDR3 is CSARGSGRITDTQYF. In nucleotides, the CDR3 is TGCAGTGCTAGGGGTAGCGGGAGGATCACAGATACGCAGTATTTT.